A selection of T cell receptor beta chains follows, all from one sample in a study of T-cell reconstitution after alpha-beta-depleted transplantation in children. TCRdb processed the PCR reads anew with MiXCR; each CDR3 protein has one entry. The table has over 100,000 distinct CDR3 sequences, 4.5% to 7.5% seen once. The sequencing used PBMCs, mostly from graft donor cells, collected 60 days after TCRalphabeta/CD19-depleted stem cell transplant. These receptors all come from a female patient between 2 and 15 years old who had a stem cell transplant for Fanconi anemia, so the T cells may come from the graft donor. CDR3s include the opening cysteine and the closing phenylalanine or tryptophan. The D gene is left open where the match is weak. Some rows have no size entry. The others give once, few or many, or a class for an expanded clone.

j_call	clone_size	v_call	d_call	cdr3_aa	cdr3_nt
TRBJ2-1	few	TRBV7-2	.	CASSLPGLNYNEQFF	TGTGCCAGCAGCTTGCCGGGACTCAACTACAATGAGCAGTTCTTC
TRBJ2-2	.	TRBV7-3	.	CASSPPGDTNTGELFF	TGTGCCAGCAGCCCCCCGGGGGACACGAACACCGGGGAGCTGTTTTTT
TRBJ2-7	few	TRBV5-4	.	CASSPTWDLSYEQYF	TGTGCCAGCAGCCCCACTTGGGACCTCTCCTACGAGCAGTACTTC
TRBJ2-3	many	TRBV4-2	.	CASSQDRWMTATDTQYF	TGTGCCAGCAGCCAAGATCGCTGGATGACAGCCACAGATACGCAGTATTTT
TRBJ2-1	many	TRBV12-5	.	CASGLSRDEQFF	TGTGCTAGTGGTTTGAGTAGGGATGAGCAGTTCTTC
TRBJ2-1	many	TRBV28	TRBD2	CASSFRGIRGDNEQFF	TGTGCCAGCAGTTTTAGAGGGATACGGGGGGACAATGAGCAGTTCTTC
TRBJ2-6	many	TRBV15	.	CATSRGARVSGANVLTF	TGTGCCACCAGCAGAGGGGCCCGTGTCTCTGGGGCCAACGTCCTGACTTTC
TRBJ1-3	few	TRBV4-1	.	CASSQGTASGNTIYF	TGCGCCAGCAGCCAAGGGACTGCCTCTGGAAACACCATATATTTT
TRBJ2-1	many	TRBV6-1	.	CASRDDSNEQFF	TGTGCCAGCAGGGATGACAGCAATGAGCAGTTCTTC
TRBJ2-7	few	TRBV5-1	.	CASSLGFSYEQYF	TGCGCCAGCAGCTTGGGATTTTCCTACGAGCAGTACTTC
TRBJ2-3	.	TRBV3-1	TRBD1	CASSPRQGSSTDTQYF	TGTGCCAGCAGCCCGCGACAGGGCTCTAGCACAGATACGCAGTATTTT
TRBJ2-2	many	TRBV24-1	.	CATSLNAGSNTGELFF	TGTGCCACCAGCCTCAATGCGGGGTCCAACACCGGGGAGCTGTTTTTT
TRBJ2-7	.	TRBV7-2	TRBD2	CASSPERGVTYEQYF	TGTGCCAGCAGCCCCGAGCGGGGGGTAACCTACGAGCAGTACTTC
TRBJ2-3	few	TRBV9	.	CASSVRGAPDTQYF	TGTGCCAGCAGCGTTAGGGGGGCCCCAGATACGCAGTATTTT
TRBJ1-4	few	TRBV6-1	.	CASSELDWEMGEKLFF	TGTGCCAGCAGTGAGTTGGACTGGGAGATGGGCGAAAAACTGTTTTTT
TRBJ2-3	many	TRBV18	.	CASSPIRARLITDTQYF	TGTGCCAGCTCACCAATTAGAGCTAGGCTCATCACAGATACGCAGTATTTT
TRBJ2-1	many	TRBV4-1	.	CASSGTGNEQFF	TGCGCCAGCAGCGGAACCGGCAATGAGCAGTTCTTC
TRBJ2-3	.	TRBV5-1	TRBD2	CASSLLAGDADTQYF	TGCGCCAGCAGCTTGCTAGCGGGAGATGCAGATACGCAGTATTTT
TRBJ1-2	few	TRBV18	.	CASSSGRNYGYTF	TGTGCCAGCTCCTCGGGTCGGAACTATGGCTACACCTTC
TRBJ2-2	many	TRBV12-3/TRBV12-4	.	CASSLRLNTGELFF	TGTGCCAGCAGTTTAAGGTTGAACACCGGGGAGCTGTTTTTT
TRBJ2-7	many	TRBV5-1	.	CASALAGKDEQYF	TGCGCCAGCGCCCTGGCGGGTAAGGACGAGCAGTACTTC
TRBJ2-7	.	TRBV20-1	TRBD1	CSARPGTGVDEQYF	TGCAGTGCCCGCCCCGGGACAGGGGTGGACGAGCAGTACTTC
TRBJ2-3	few	TRBV6-4	.	CASSKGTGPPTDTQYF	TGTGCCAGCTCAAAGGGGACGGGACCCCCCACAGATACGCAGTATTTT
TRBJ2-5	many	TRBV7-9	.	CASSFGTETQYF	TGTGCCAGCAGCTTCGGGACGGAGACCCAGTACTTC
TRBJ2-7	few	TRBV30	.	CAWSVGPHSSYEQYF	TGTGCCTGGAGTGTGGGTCCCCACAGCTCCTACGAGCAGTACTTC
TRBJ2-5	few	TRBV11-3	.	CASSLGAGETQYF	TGTGCCAGCAGCTTAGGGGCTGGAGAGACCCAGTACTTC
TRBJ1-4	many	TRBV7-9	.	CASSSRGLHEKLFF	TGTGCCAGCAGCTCCCGGGGGTTGCATGAAAAACTGTTTTTT